This T cell receptor (beta chain) was observed in a study of T cells after yellow fever vaccination. Study context: Preparation of fractions with low cell numbers was performed using SMART-Seq v4 Ultra Low Input.

There are a few counts of this clonotype. Its antigen is unidentified. The CDR3 totals 13 residues. CDR1 and CDR2 from the germline V gene are SGHRS and YFSETQ. V was cut by 7 bases and J by 1 base, with 8 bases left in between. Regarding the study as a whole: Weaker overall, the secondary response nonetheless peaked faster (day 5 versus 15). Contaminating bulk clonotypes could be abundant in FACS-sorted repertoires.

In making TCR cDNA, 5'RACE template switching added a universal primer site and UMIs to it. TCRdb called the 5' RACE reads again in MiXCR, with one record for every CDR3 protein. The table records some 340,000 distinct CDR3 sequences, around 11% of them present only once. This clonotype was obtained from a man in his late teens or twenties who received the YFV17D yellow fever vaccine. The chain carries TRBV5-1 and TRBJ2-2, with D hard to call. The sample here was CD4+ T cells sorted from PBMCs, taken 45 days after the yellow fever booster vaccination. The CDR3 nucleotides are TGCGCCAGCGCCCCCCAGAACACCGGGGAGCTGTTTTTT. This translates into CASAPQNTGELFF. Full variable domain (rest looked up from reference TRBV5-1 and TRBJ2-2): KAGVTQTPRYLIKTRGQQVTLSCSPISGHRSVSWYQQTPGQGLQFLFEYFSETQRNKGNFPGRFSGRQFSNSRSEMNVSTLELGDSALYLCASAPQNTGELFFGEGSRLTVL.